One sample yielded the 28 T cell receptor beta chains listed below, sequenced in a study of cytomegalovirus exposure and HLA in healthy donors. PCR involved 60 Vbeta and 13 Jbeta primers. Here immunoSEQ multiplex PCR was the method, and the copy in TCRdb shows in-frame clones only, minus some. The table shows over 110,000 clones, with around 80% occurring only once. The sample taken for sequencing was PBMCs. These receptors were collected from a woman aged 50 to 60 in good health and CMV-seropositive.

The chain links TRBV7-9 to TRBJ1-4, with D perhaps TRBD1 (6 bases). Germline V gene data show CDR1 as SEHNR and CDR2 as FQNEAQ (reference sequence). V was clipped by 3 bases and J by 12 bases, with 14 bases between them. This CDR3 is 13 amino acids long. The DNA for the CDR3 is TGTGCCAGCAGCTTTTTCAGGGGCAGGGAACTGTTTTTT. Amino acid sequence: CASSFFRGRELFF.

The chain joins TRBV7-9 to TRBJ1-4; 8 nucleotides match TRBD1. The germline V gene has CDR1 SEHNR and CDR2 FQNEAQ (reference sequence). This CDR3 comprises 15 residues. The J segment lost 6 bases and the V segment lost 4 bases, leaving 7 bases of the junction unmatched. The CDR3 bases are TGTGCCAGCAGCTACACGACAGGGGTGGATGAAAAACTGTTTTTT. Translating gives CASSYTTGVDEKLFF.

This clone was detected only once. The chain couples TRBV2 to TRBJ2-2; D may be TRBD1 (5 bases). Trimming took off 2 bases at V and 3 bases at J, with 7 bases between the two ends. CDR1 SNHLY and CDR2 FYNNEI come from the germline V gene. The CDR3 runs 14 residues. CDR3 sequence reads: CASSELQDTGELFF. The DNA for the CDR3 is TGTGCCAGCAGTGAATTACAGGACACCGGGGAGCTGTTTTTT.

This clone appeared once. The chain couples TRBV6-1 to TRBJ1-1; D unresolved. This CDR3 region has 13 residues. With 7 bases removed from V and 2 bases from J, the gap between germline ends came to 11 bases. CDR1 and CDR2 from the germline V gene are MNHNS and SASEGT. CDR3 in DNA: TGTGCCAGCAAGGGAGACGGAAACACTGAAGCTTTCTTT. It is translated as CASKGDGNTEAFF.

This chain joins TRBV7-2 and TRBJ1-5; D not resolved. From germline, CDR1 is SGHTA and CDR2 FQGNSA. The CDR3 runs 15 residues. Trimming stripped 4 bases from V and 4 bases from J, with 14 bases between. Here the CDR3 reads CASSSTGLANQPQHF. CDR3 DNA sequence: TGTGCCAGCAGCTCTACCGGACTCGCGAATCAGCCCCAGCATTTT.

Turning to this clone: Other DNA sequences in the same sample also yield this CDR3. The chain is built from TRBV7-8 and TRBJ1-2, with D unclear. Germline V gene data show CDR1 as SGHVS and CDR2 as FQNEAQ. Deletions cut 1 base from V and 7 bases from J, with 13 bases between. There are 14 residues in the CDR3. As DNA, the CDR3 is TGTGCCAGCAGCTTAGGGCTGAGACTTGGTGGCTACACCTTC. Its translation: CASSLGLRLGGYTF.

In the case of this clone: Additional DNA sequences in this sample encode the identical CDR3. The chain couples TRBV28 to TRBJ2-7, with TRBD1 matching over 11 bases. Germline V gene sequence: CDR1 MDHEN, CDR2 SYDVKM. The CDR3 loop spans 15 amino acids. V shed 4 bases and J 9 bases; nucleotides not matched to a gene: 11. The CDR3 region is CASSSPGQGAQRQYF. The CDR3 bases are TGTGCCAGCAGTTCCCCTGGACAGGGGGCCCAACGGCAGTACTTC.

This clone was recorded only once. The CDR3 DNA follows: TGTGCCAGTAGTAGTTCAGGGATGGATACGCAGTATTTT. It is translated as CASSSSGMDTQYF. V gene TRBV19 combines with J gene TRBJ2-3; tentative D call: TRBD1 (5 bases). Germline CDR1 LNHDA, CDR2 SQIVND (reference sequence). The CDR3 covers 13 residues. Trimming took 4 bases from V and 6 from J, leaving 11 bases between them.

With regard to this clone: Different DNA sequences within this sample yield the same CDR3. The rearrangement joins TRBV7-9 to TRBJ2-1, with 8 bases identical to TRBD1. The junction had 9 bases not matched to a gene; V was cut back by 5 bases and J by 3 bases. The CDR3 spans 16 residues. CDR1 is SEHNR, CDR2 FQNEAQ, per germline (reference sequence). CDR3 sequence reads: CASSGGQGRNYNEQFF. CDR3 nucleotide sequence: TGTGCCAGCAGCGGAGGACAGGGCCGAAACTACAATGAGCAGTTCTTC.

The CDR3 is CASSLSGITGANVLTF. CDR3 bases: TGTGCCAGCAGTTTATCGGGGATTACCGGGGCCAACGTCCTGACTTTC. The J gene is TRBJ2-6, the V gene TRBV28, with TRBD2 as a possible D gene (5 bases). The ends were cut back, 1 base at V and 4 bases at J, with 11 bases in the middle. There are 16 residues in the CDR3. Germline CDR1 and CDR2: MDHEN and SYDVKM. Looking up the rest from reference TRBV28 and TRBJ2-6 gives the full variable domain: DVKVTQSSRYLVKRTGEKVFLECVQDMDHENMFWYRQDPGLGLRLIYFSYDVKMKEKGDIPEGYSVSREKKERFSLILESASTNQTSMYLCASSLSGITGANVLTFGAGSRLTVL.

The rearrangement links TRBV12-5 to TRBJ2-3; 7 bases are shared with TRBD2. This CDR3 comprises 20 residues. From germline, CDR1 is LGHNT and CDR2 FRNRAP. V shed 7 bases and J 2 bases; nucleotides not matched to a gene: 24. This chain's CDR3 is CASDSVYGLAETPHTDTQYF. Written as DNA, the CDR3 is TGTGCTAGTGATTCGGTCTACGGGCTAGCGGAAACTCCACACACAGATACGCAGTATTTT.

The rearrangement joins TRBV25-1 to TRBJ1-1; 9 bases match TRBD1. The trim removed 5 bases at V and 5 bases at J, leaving 9 bases unmatched. CDR3 length: 15 amino acids. The germline gives CDR1 MGHDK, CDR2 SYGVNS. CDR3 DNA: TGTGCCAGCAGTTCCGGGACAGGGCGGAGGACTGAAGCTTTCTTT. Amino acids: CASSSGTGRRTEAFF.

V is TRBV7-9 and J is TRBJ1-5, with D perhaps matching TRBD1 (5 bases). The CDR3 consists of 13 residues. Trimming shortened V by 3 bases and J by 7 bases, and 10 bases separated the two germline ends. Germline V lookup: CDR1 SEHNR, CDR2 FQNEAQ (reference sequence). In nucleotides, the CDR3 is TGTGCCAGCAGCTTTTCGGGGGACCAGCCCCAGCATTTT. Its protein is CASSFSGDQPQHF.

The chain couples TRBV5-6 to TRBJ1-3; 7 positions agree with TRBD1. CDR1 SGHDT and CDR2 YYEEEE come from the germline V gene. V trimming: 5 bases; J trimming: 2 bases; junction bases outside the gene matches: 7. The CDR3 runs 15 residues. The CDR3 sequence: CASRPRGVAGNTIYF. DNA of the CDR3: TGTGCCAGCAGACCCAGGGGGGTCGCTGGAAACACCATATATTTT.

The count of this clone is one. The chain combines TRBV9 with TRBJ1-1, with 10 bases fitting TRBD1. The CDR3 loop spans 18 amino acids. The J segment lost 1 base and the V segment lost 4 bases, leaving 13 bases of the junction unmatched. The V gene's germline CDR1 is SGDLS and CDR2 YYNGEE. DNA for the CDR3: TGTGCCAGCAGCTTGCTATCCGGGACAGGGGCATCGAACACTGAAGCTTTCTTT. Translation gives CASSLLSGTGASNTEAFF.

The V and J genes are TRBV27 and TRBJ2-4, with a weak D call TRBD1 (5 bases). The germline gives CDR1 MNHEY, CDR2 SMNVEV (reference sequence). Trimming shortened V by 2 bases and J by 1 base, and 18 bases separated the two germline ends. This CDR3 has 18 residues. CDR3 in DNA: TGTGCCAGCAGTTTAGGGGCAGGGTTAGGCCTGGCCAAAAACATTCAGTACTTC. This translates into CASSLGAGLGLAKNIQYF.

The V call is TRBV30, the J call TRBJ2-5; TRBD1 agrees at 8 bases. CDR3 length: 13 residues. Trimming cost V 0 bases and J 10 bases; bases outside gene matches: 7. Germline values: CDR1 GTSNPN, CDR2 SVGIG (reference sequence). DNA of the CDR3: TGTGCCTGGAGTGTACCAGGGGGCGCGGACCAGTACTTC. It encodes CAWSVPGGADQYF.

This chain connects TRBV5-4 to TRBJ2-7; tentatively, D is TRBD1 (6 bases). Germline lookup yields CDR1 SGHNT and CDR2 YYREEE (reference sequence). Between the trimmed V and J ends, which lost 4 bases and 12 bases, there was a span of 17 bases. This CDR3 spans 12 amino acids. The CDR3 nucleotides read TGTGCCAGCAGCCATGACAGGAAAGGGGGGTACTTC. The encoded protein is CASSHDRKGGYF.

This chain links TRBV5-1 with TRBJ2-3; 10 bases line up with TRBD2. Trimming cost V 4 bases and J 5 bases; bases outside gene matches: 7. There are 15 residues in the CDR3. Germline V lookup: CDR1 SGHRS, CDR2 YFSETQ. CDR3 in amino acids: CASSLKRGGQDTQYF. Written as DNA, the CDR3 is TGCGCCAGCAGCCTTAAGCGGGGGGGCCAAGATACGCAGTATTTT.

This chain uses TRBV4-1 with TRBJ2-5; 7 bases map to TRBD2. This CDR3 has 15 amino acids. Per germline, CDR1 MGHRA and CDR2 YSYEKL. V shed 4 bases and J 7 bases; nucleotides not matched to a gene: 12. Here the CDR3 reads CASSPNSGSGGTQYF. The CDR3 region has the DNA TGCGCCAGCAGCCCCAACAGCGGGTCGGGGGGGACCCAGTACTTC.

The J gene is TRBJ1-2, the V gene TRBV18; 7 bases line up with TRBD1. In germline, CDR1 is KGHSH, CDR2 LQKENI. V lost 3 bases and J lost 8; bases outside the gene matches: 12. The CDR3 covers 15 residues. For the CDR3, the DNA is TGTGCCAGCTCACCCCGGGACAGTTCTTTTGGAGGCTACACCTTC. Protein product: CASSPRDSSFGGYTF.

The V and J genes are TRBV4-2 and TRBJ1-6; D perhaps matches TRBD1 (6 bases). This CDR3 has 15 amino acids. Germline lookup yields CDR1 LGHNA and CDR2 YNFKEQ. Trimming removed 1 base from V and 10 bases from J, with 14 bases in between. CDR3 in amino acids: CASSQGQQGSSPLHF. Written as DNA, the CDR3 is TGTGCCAGCAGCCAAGGTCAACAGGGATCCTCACCCCTCCACTTT.

J is TRBJ2-2 and V is TRBV25-1; the D gene is possibly TRBD1 (5 bases). Germline V gene data show CDR1 as MGHDK and CDR2 as SYGVNS. This CDR3 contains 17 residues. Trimming shortened V by 1 base and J by 1 base, and 13 bases separated the two germline ends. The CDR3 DNA is TGTGCCAGCAGTGAATTCGGTCGTCAGGGGAACACCGGGGAGCTGTTTTTT. Its protein product is CASSEFGRQGNTGELFF.

In regard to this clone: At one boundary the junction diverges from the germline segment, which might be a read error. The chain uses TRBV7-9 and TRBJ1-2, with D unclear. The CDR3 totals 16 residues. Looked up from germline, CDR1 is SEHNR and CDR2 is FQNEAQ (reference sequence). In DNA form, the CDR3 reads TGTTCCAGCAGCTTGTGGGCGTCGCGAGCTAACTATGGCTACACCTTC. It specifies CSSSLWASRANYGYTF.

The chain uses TRBV30 and TRBJ1-6, with 10 bases lining up with TRBD1. The V and J ends lost 4 bases and 8 bases, in that order; junction bases with no gene match: 2. The CDR3 has 13 residues. Germline-derived CDR1 and CDR2 are GTSNPN and SVGIG (reference sequence). CDR3 residues: CAWTGTGDSPLHF. CDR3 bases: TGTGCCTGGACCGGGACAGGGGATTCACCCCTCCACTTT.

V is TRBV11-2 and J is TRBJ1-1; D ambiguous. This CDR3 contains 17 residues. Trimming stripped 4 bases from V and 3 bases from J, with 21 bases between. Germline assignment: CDR1 SGHAT and CDR2 FQNNGV. CDR3 in amino acids: CASSYTRRNYVHTEAFF. CDR3 bases: TGTGCCAGCAGCTATACCCGTCGGAACTACGTACACACTGAAGCTTTCTTT. The variable domain in full, with the rest retrieved from reference TRBV11-2 and TRBJ1-1, is EAGVAQSPRYKIIEKRQSVAFWCNPISGHATLYWYQQILGQGPKLLIQFQNNGVVDDSQLPKDRFSAERLKGVDSTLKIQPAKLEDSAVYLCASSYTRRNYVHTEAFFGQGTRLTVV.

This clone was observed once. This sequence joins TRBV27 and TRBJ1-2; perhaps TRBD1 as D (5 bases). Germline V CDR1 and CDR2: MNHEY, SMNVEV (reference sequence). This CDR3 is built from 12 residues. V was shortened by 2 bases and J by 6 bases, with 7 bases between the two germline ends. This CDR3 is CASSLQGHGYTF. In DNA, the CDR3 is TGTGCCAGCAGTTTACAGGGTCATGGCTACACCTTC.

The DNA of the CDR3 is TGTGCCAGCTCACTAAGGACTGGGGACACTGAAGCTTTCTTT. Translating it yields CASSLRTGDTEAFF. The chain is built from TRBV18 and TRBJ1-1; D is unresolved. From germline, CDR1 is KGHSH and CDR2 LQKENI. The length of the CDR3 is 14 residues. Trimming stripped 4 bases from V and 3 bases from J, with 12 bases between.